This T cell receptor beta chain appears in the sequencing data of a study of T cell repertoires in cytomegalovirus infection. A remark on this clonotype: Its antigen is not known.

This CDR3 region has 18 residues. V trimming: 3 bases; J trimming: 6 bases; junction bases outside the gene matches: 9. Germline assignment: CDR1 MGHRA and CDR2 YSYEKL. TCRdb analysed the reads with MiXCR anew, one entry per CDR3 protein. The table lists approximately 600,000 distinct CDR3 sequences, about 39% of them singletons, with 48% in the top ten. This chain links TRBV4-1 with TRBJ2-3; 16 positions match TRBD2. Source: cultured PBMCs, taken from culture after CMV antigen stimulation. This receptor was taken from a human donor in good health (CMV status not recorded). Some clones in this sample may be carry-over from other donors' samples. This chain's CDR3 is CASSHRLGLAGGDDTQYF. The CDR3 DNA reads TGCGCCAGCAGCCACCGCCTGGGACTAGCGGGAGGGGACGATACGCAGTATTTT.